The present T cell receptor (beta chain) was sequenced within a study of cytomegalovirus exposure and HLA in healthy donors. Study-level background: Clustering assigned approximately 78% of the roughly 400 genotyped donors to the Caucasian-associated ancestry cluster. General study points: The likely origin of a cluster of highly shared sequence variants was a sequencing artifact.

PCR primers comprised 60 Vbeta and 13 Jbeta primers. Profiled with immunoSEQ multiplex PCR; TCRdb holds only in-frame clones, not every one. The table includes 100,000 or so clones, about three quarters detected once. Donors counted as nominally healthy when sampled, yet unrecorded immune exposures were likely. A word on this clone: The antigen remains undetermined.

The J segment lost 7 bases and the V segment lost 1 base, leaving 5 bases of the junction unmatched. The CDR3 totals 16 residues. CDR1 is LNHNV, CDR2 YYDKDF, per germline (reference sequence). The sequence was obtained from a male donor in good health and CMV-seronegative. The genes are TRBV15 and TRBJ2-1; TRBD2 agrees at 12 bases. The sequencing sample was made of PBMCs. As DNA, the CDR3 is TGTGCCACCAGCAGAGTGGGCACTAGCGGGAGGAATGAGCAGTTCTTC. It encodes CATSRVGTSGRNEQFF.